Below, 29 T cell receptor beta chains from the same sample are listed, as sequenced in a study of T cell responses to AZD1222 COVID-19 vaccine. Here immunoSEQ multiplex PCR was the method, and the copy in TCRdb shows in-frame clones only, minus some. The repertoire consists of 120,000 or so clones, with 94% occurring once and the leading ten covering about 3.1%. The source was peripheral blood, collected 28 days after the second AZD1222 dose. Receptors originate from an adult who received the AZD1222 COVID-19 vaccine.

This chain uses TRBV7-9 with TRBJ1-4; the match to TRBD1 covers 8 bases. After removal of 3 bases from V and 6 bases from J, the junction contained 12 bases not matched to a gene. Germline V lookup: CDR1 SEHNR, CDR2 FQNEAQ (reference sequence). CDR3 size: 17 residues. CDR3 amino acids: CASSFPGQGEKDEKLFF. In nucleotides, the CDR3 is TGTGCCAGCAGCTTCCCTGGACAGGGAGAGAAAGATGAAAAACTGTTTTTT.

The chain recombines TRBV19 with TRBJ1-5; perhaps TRBD1 as D (6 bases). CDR1 is LNHDA, CDR2 SQIVND, per germline (reference sequence). Trimming stripped 4 bases from V and 7 bases from J, with 11 bases between. The CDR3 spans 13 residues. The CDR3 DNA reads TGTGCCAGTAGTAGGGGGGCTCTACAGCCCCAGCATTTT. Translated: CASSRGALQPQHF.

The chain is built from TRBV4-2 and TRBJ1-4; D gene ambiguous. The CDR3 sequence is 16 residues long. The germline V gene has CDR1 LGHNA and CDR2 YNFKEQ. Trimming left V 1 base short and J 4 bases short, with 13 bases between. CDR3 nucleotides: TGTGCCAGCAGCCAAGTATCCGGGCTGGGTAATGAAAAACTGTTTTTT. This encodes CASSQVSGLGNEKLFF.

The rearrangement links TRBV5-1 to TRBJ2-7; the match to TRBD1 covers 9 bases. Germline V lookup: CDR1 SGHRS, CDR2 YFSETQ. With 3 bases clipped from V and 1 base from J, the junction kept 5 bases outside the gene matches. The CDR3 is 15 residues long. In DNA, the CDR3 is TGCGCCAGCAGCTCCGGGACAGGGTTATCCTACGAGCAGTACTTC. Translation: CASSSGTGLSYEQYF.

The chain combines TRBV27 with TRBJ2-3; 10 positions agree with TRBD2. From germline, CDR1 is MNHEY and CDR2 SMNVEV (reference sequence). The CDR3 totals 18 residues. V dropped 5 bases and J dropped 4; count of bases not matched to a gene: 15. The CDR3 here is CASSPYPNLAGAADTQYF. The CDR3 DNA is TGTGCCAGCAGTCCGTACCCAAACCTAGCGGGGGCCGCAGATACGCAGTATTTT.

The V and J genes are TRBV5-1 and TRBJ1-1, with TRBD1 matching over 7 bases. Trimming took 4 bases from V and 0 from J; bases not matched to a gene: 3. Germline V lookup: CDR1 SGHRS, CDR2 YFSETQ. This CDR3 spans 14 amino acids. CDR3 sequence: CASSRGQLNTEAFF. The CDR3 nucleotides read TGCGCCAGCAGCCGGGGACAGCTGAACACTGAAGCTTTCTTT.

V gene TRBV7-9 combines with J gene TRBJ1-2; 12 bases are a match to TRBD1. The length of the CDR3 is 18 residues. The germline CDR1 and CDR2 sequences are SEHNR and FQNEAQ (reference sequence). Trimming removed 1 base from V and 4 bases from J; junction bases left unmatched: 10. The CDR3 DNA sequence: TGTGCCAGCAGCTTAGTCTGGGACAGGGGGCTTAGGAGCTATGGCTACACCTTC. Amino acids: CASSLVWDRGLRSYGYTF.

The DNA of the CDR3 is TGTGCCAGCAGCCCCCATTCCTTTTCTAAAGGCTATGGCTACACCTTC. Its translation: CASSPHSFSKGYGYTF. This sequence joins TRBV14 and TRBJ1-2; D is unresolved. Germline CDR1 SGHDN, CDR2 FVKESK. The CDR3 consists of 16 residues. The V end was cut by 4 bases, the J end by 4 bases, with 19 bases between.

This clone has a single count. The CDR3 DNA is TGTGCCAGCAGCGTAGCTGGAACAGATACGCAGTATTTT. It yields the protein CASSVAGTDTQYF. The gene calls are TRBV9 and TRBJ2-3; no clear D. The CDR3 totals 13 residues. Germline CDR1 reads SGDLS; CDR2 reads YYNGEE. The V gene lost 0 bases and the J gene lost 3 bases, with 5 bases spanning the gap.

V is TRBV18 and J is TRBJ2-1; no reliable D call. Per germline, CDR1 KGHSH and CDR2 LQKENI. Trimming shortened V by 5 bases and J by 2 bases, and 19 bases separated the two germline ends. The CDR3 is 17 amino acids. CDR3 in DNA: TGTGCCAGCTCATCCCTTACGCTGACGGAGACCTACAATGAGCAGTTCTTC. It encodes CASSSLTLTETYNEQFF.

This chain connects TRBV6-4 to TRBJ1-1; D unclear. Trimming left V 1 base short and J 1 base short, with 7 bases between. The length of the CDR3 is 14 residues. Germline V gene lookup returns CDR1 MRHNA and CDR2 SNTAGT. CDR3 sequence: CASSDFPENTEAFF. The CDR3 DNA sequence: TGTGCCAGCAGTGACTTCCCAGAGAACACTGAAGCTTTCTTT.

The chain joins TRBV30 to TRBJ1-3; a weak D match, TRBD1 (6 bases). This CDR3 contains 13 residues. Germline lookup yields CDR1 GTSNPN and CDR2 SVGIG (reference sequence). V dropped 8 bases and J dropped 0 bases, with 11 bases sitting between them. The CDR3 sequence: CAGGQPSGNTIYF. As DNA, the CDR3 is TGTGCCGGAGGACAGCCCTCTGGAAACACCATATATTTT.

V usage is TRBV29-1 and J usage is TRBJ1-2; 9 bases agree with TRBD1. The J segment lost 1 base and the V segment lost 5 bases, leaving 11 bases of the junction unmatched. This CDR3 region has 16 residues. Germline CDR1 is SQVTM and CDR2 is ANQGSEA. CDR3 sequence reads: CSVFDRGETVNYGYTF. DNA of the CDR3: TGCAGCGTTTTCGACAGGGGGGAAACGGTTAACTATGGCTACACCTTC.

This chain joins TRBV18 and TRBJ2-3, with D hard to call. V lost 3 bases and J 3 bases, leaving 19 bases between the germline ends. This CDR3 is built from 17 residues. Germline V lookup: CDR1 KGHSH, CDR2 LQKENI. Written as DNA, the CDR3 is TGTGCCAGCTCACCTTCAAGCCTGGGCCCCAGGACAGATACGCAGTATTTT. Translation gives CASSPSSLGPRTDTQYF.

V is TRBV28 and J is TRBJ1-1; TRBD1 agrees at 8 bases. The CDR3 is made up of 15 amino acids. Trimming took 6 bases from V and 4 from J; bases not matched to a gene: 10. CDR1 MDHEN and CDR2 SYDVKM come from the germline V gene. CDR3 DNA: TGTGCCAGCAGCCATGACCGGACAGGGCCCACTGAAGCTTTCTTT. The encoded protein is CASSHDRTGPTEAFF.

V is TRBV18 and J is TRBJ2-7; D possibly corresponds to TRBD2 (6 bases). This CDR3 contains 15 residues. Trimming removed 3 bases at V and 2 bases at J, with 14 bases between. Per the germline V gene, CDR1 is KGHSH and CDR2 is LQKENI. The CDR3 bases are TGTGCCAGCTCACCGGCCGGGACTGTCACCTACGAGCAGTACTTC. Translation: CASSPAGTVTYEQYF.

This clone showed up just once. The gene calls are TRBV3-1 (or the pseudogene TRBV3-2) and TRBJ1-1; D unresolved. Trimming stripped 0 bases from V and 7 bases from J, with 9 bases between. The CDR3 totals 13 residues. Germline V gives CDR1 LGHDT, CDR2 YNNKEL (reference sequence). In DNA form, the CDR3 reads TGTGCCAGCAGCCAAGATATAACCCTTGAAGCTTTCTTT. Its protein product is CASSQDITLEAFF.

V usage is TRBV20-1 and J usage is TRBJ1-1, with D uncertain. Germline assignment: CDR1 DFQATT and CDR2 SNEGSKA (reference sequence). The CDR3 totals 11 residues. V dropped 3 bases and J dropped 7 bases, with 9 bases sitting between them. The CDR3: CSASIGSEAFF. For the CDR3, the DNA is TGCAGTGCTAGTATCGGGAGTGAAGCTTTCTTT.

V is TRBV10-3 and J is TRBJ2-1; the match to TRBD1 covers 8 bases. Germline values: CDR1 ENHRY, CDR2 SYGVKD. The CDR3 spans 13 residues. J gave up 9 bases and V 6 bases, and 7 bases lay outside the gene matches. The CDR3 sequence: CAIRDRDDGEQFF. The CDR3 coding sequence is TGTGCCATCAGGGACAGGGACGATGGTGAGCAGTTCTTC.

CDR3 loop: CASSEGTSVEQFF. Here the CDR3 DNA reads TGTGCCAGCAGTGAGGGGACTAGTGTTGAGCAGTTCTTC. The chain joins TRBV2 to TRBJ2-1; 8 bases match TRBD2. Trimming removed 3 bases from V and 9 bases from J; junction bases left unmatched: 4. Germline V lookup: CDR1 SNHLY, CDR2 FYNNEI. The CDR3 sequence is 13 residues long.

This sequence joins TRBV6-5 and TRBJ2-5; no definite D call. V lost 6 bases and J lost 2, with 10 bases in between. Germline V gives CDR1 MNHEY, CDR2 SVGAGI. This CDR3 has 13 amino acids. CDR3 coding DNA: TGTGCCAGCAGATACAATAAACAAGAGACCCAGTACTTC. This gives the protein CASRYNKQETQYF.

The J gene is TRBJ1-5, the V gene TRBV10-3, with TRBD1 as a possible D gene (5 bases). V was shortened by 8 bases and J by 2 bases, with 13 bases between the two germline ends. This CDR3 comprises 14 residues. Per germline, CDR1 ENHRY and CDR2 SYGVKD. CDR3 nucleotide sequence: TGTGCCATCTCCGGGACCCTAGGCAATCAGCCCCAGCATTTT. This encodes CAISGTLGNQPQHF.

This clone was counted a single time. The chain joins TRBV2 to TRBJ2-2; D is possibly TRBD1 (6 bases). Germline V gene data show CDR1 as SNHLY and CDR2 as FYNNEI. The V gene lost 6 bases and the J gene lost 0 bases, with 11 bases spanning the gap. The CDR3 loop spans 15 amino acids. The CDR3 here is CASRLTGANTGELFF. Written as DNA, the CDR3 is TGTGCCAGCAGATTGACAGGCGCGAACACCGGGGAGCTGTTTTTT. The whole variable domain, remainder taken from reference TRBV2 and TRBJ2-2, is EPEVTQTPSHQVTQMGQEVILRCVPISNHLYFYWYRQILGQKVEFLVSFYNNEISEKSEIFDDQFSVERPDGSNFTLKIRSTKLEDSAMYFCASRLTGANTGELFFGEGSRLTVL.

The chain couples TRBV18 to TRBJ2-1, with 15 bases matching TRBD2. V lost 6 bases to trimming and J lost 7 bases; unmatched junction nucleotides: 10. Germline values: CDR1 KGHSH, CDR2 LQKENI. The length of the CDR3 is 17 residues. In DNA, the CDR3 is TGTGCCAGCTCGCCTCGGACTAGCGGGGGGGCCGGGAATGAGCAGTTCTTC. Translation: CASSPRTSGGAGNEQFF.

This clone appeared a single time. J is TRBJ2-3 and V is TRBV24-1; D is perhaps TRBD1 (5 bases). The germline V and J ends were trimmed by 3 bases and 7 bases, with 13 bases remaining between them. Germline V CDR1 and CDR2: KGHDR, SFDVKD. The CDR3 runs 14 residues. The CDR3, as DNA: TGTGCCACCAGTGATCCCGACAGAGCCTATACGCAGTATTTT. It specifies CATSDPDRAYTQYF.

This rearrangement joins TRBV28 to TRBJ1-1; D gene unclear. The germline gives CDR1 MDHEN, CDR2 SYDVKM. The CDR3 has 10 residues. V was pared by 10 bases and J by 4 bases, with 7 bases between. The CDR3: CATLSTEAFF. CDR3 sequence (DNA): TGTGCCACTTTGTCCACTGAAGCTTTCTTT. Filled out from reference TRBV28 and TRBJ1-1, the complete variable domain reads DVKVTQSSRYLVKRTGEKVFLECVQDMDHENMFWYRQDPGLGLRLIYFSYDVKMKEKGDIPEGYSVSREKKERFSLILESASTNQTSMYLCATLSTEAFFGQGTRLTVV.

The table lists this clone with a count of one. The V and J genes are TRBV6-5 and TRBJ1-1; D possibly corresponds to TRBD1 (5 bases). The V end lost 4 bases, the J end lost 0 bases, and 12 bases lay between the germline ends. The CDR3 has 15 amino acids. Germline assignment: CDR1 MNHEY and CDR2 SVGAGI. The CDR3 sequence is CASSSLGRMNTEAFF. The CDR3 DNA sequence: TGTGCCAGCAGTTCCTTGGGACGGATGAACACTGAAGCTTTCTTT.

The rearrangement links TRBV19 to TRBJ2-3; TRBD1 or TRBD2 may be the D gene (6 bases each). The germline V and J ends were trimmed by 8 bases and 10 bases, with 16 bases remaining between them. This CDR3 region has 12 residues. The germline V gene encodes CDR1 LNHDA and CDR2 SQIVND (reference sequence). This chain's CDR3 is CASSGAMPSQYF. The DNA of the CDR3 is TGTGCCAGTTCGGGGGCCATGCCTTCGCAGTATTTT.

CDR3 nucleotide sequence: TGTGCCACCAGCCGAAACCGGGACAGGGGATATAGCAATCAGCCCCAGCATTTT. Encoded protein: CATSRNRDRGYSNQPQHF. This chain uses TRBV15 with TRBJ1-5; 10 nucleotides match TRBD1. Germline loops: CDR1 LNHNV, CDR2 YYDKDF (reference sequence). The CDR3 totals 18 residues. V dropped 5 bases and J dropped 0; count of bases not matched to a gene: 10.